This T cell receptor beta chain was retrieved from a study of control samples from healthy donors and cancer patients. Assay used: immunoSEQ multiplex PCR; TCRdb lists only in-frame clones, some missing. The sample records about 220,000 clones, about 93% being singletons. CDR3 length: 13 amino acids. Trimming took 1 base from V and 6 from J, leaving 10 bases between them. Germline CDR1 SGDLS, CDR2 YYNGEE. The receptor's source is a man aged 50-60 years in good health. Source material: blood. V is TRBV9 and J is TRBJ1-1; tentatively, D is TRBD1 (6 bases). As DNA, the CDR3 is TGTGCCAGCAGCGTAACAGGGAGCCCTGAAGCTTTCTTT. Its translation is CASSVTGSPEAFF.